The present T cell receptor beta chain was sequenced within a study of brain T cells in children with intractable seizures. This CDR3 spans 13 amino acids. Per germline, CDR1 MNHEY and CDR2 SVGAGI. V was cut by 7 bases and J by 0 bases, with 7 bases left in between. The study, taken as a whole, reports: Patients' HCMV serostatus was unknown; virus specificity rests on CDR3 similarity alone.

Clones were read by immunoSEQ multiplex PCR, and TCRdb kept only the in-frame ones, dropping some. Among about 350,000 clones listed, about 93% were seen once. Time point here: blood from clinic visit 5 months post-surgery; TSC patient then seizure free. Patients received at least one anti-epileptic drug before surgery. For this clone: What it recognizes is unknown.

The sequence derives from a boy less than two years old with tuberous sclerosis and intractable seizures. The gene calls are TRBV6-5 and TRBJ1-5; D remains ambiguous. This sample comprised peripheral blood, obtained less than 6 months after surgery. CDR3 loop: CASKGDSNQPQHF. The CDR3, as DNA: TGTGCCAGCAAGGGCGATAGCAATCAGCCCCAGCATTTT.